Listed below are T cell receptor beta chains from one sample, sequenced in a study of blood T cell repertoires in COVID-19. Here immunoSEQ multiplex PCR was the method, and the copy in TCRdb shows in-frame clones only, minus some. Of approximately 260,000 clones in the sample, more than 75% were seen once. Source material: PBMCs or T cells enriched from blood (not recorded which). The receptors come from a woman aged 45-65 years who had been exposed to COVID-19. CDR3s include the opening cysteine and the closing phenylalanine or tryptophan. D genes are given only for firm matches. For some rows the clone size is stated as once, few or many, or as a class when expanded; others skip it.

len | d_gene | j_gene | abundance | v_gene | CDR3nt | CDR3aa
16 | - | TRBJ1-1 | - | TRBV28 | TGTGCCAGCAGTTTAGCCGACTTGGTGGTGAACACTGAAGCTTTCTTT | CASSLADLVVNTEAFF
14 | - | TRBJ1-2 | - | TRBV18 | TGTGCCAGCTCACCAGAGACAGGCCGGGGCGGCTACACCTTC | CASSPETGRGGYTF
14 | TRBD2 | TRBJ2-1 | - | TRBV28 | TGTGCCAGCACTAAGCGGGGGGCCGACTTTGAGCAGTTCTTC | CASTKRGADFEQFF
14 | - | TRBJ1-4 | - | TRBV5-6 | TGTGCCAGCAGCTTGGTGAAGGGAGGAGAAAAACTGTTTTTT | CASSLVKGGEKLFF
15 | TRBD1 | TRBJ1-2 | - | TRBV18 | TGTGCCAGCTCACCGGGACAGGGGATTATCTATGGCTACACCTTC | CASSPGQGIIYGYTF
14 | - | TRBJ2-1 | - | TRBV19 | TGTGCCAGTACCGGGACTTCCACCTACAATGAGCAGTTCTTC | CASTGTSTYNEQFF
14 | - | TRBJ2-1 | few | TRBV18 | TGTGCCAGCTCACCTTCCCGGGTCGGGAATGAGCAGTTCTTC | CASSPSRVGNEQFF
11 | - | TRBJ2-1 | - | TRBV2 | TGTGCCAGCCGGGGGGCAAATGAGCAGTTCTTC | CASRGANEQFF
16 | TRBD1 | TRBJ1-6 | many | TRBV3-1/TRBV3-2 | TGTGCCAGCAGCCAGAGACAGGGTGGAGTGAATTCACCCCTCCACTTT | CASSQRQGGVNSPLHF
16 | - | TRBJ2-2 | - | TRBV7-9 | TGTGCCAGCAGCTTCCTCCGGGACTTGAACACCGGGGAGCTGTTTTTT | CASSFLRDLNTGELFF
13 | - | TRBJ1-3 | - | TRBV15 | TGTGCCACTGGGCATATCTCTGGAAACACCATATATTTT | CATGHISGNTIYF
15 | TRBD2 | TRBJ2-1 | - | TRBV7-2 | TGTGCCAGCAGCTCTGGAAGCGGGGGGATAAATGAGCAGTTCTTC | CASSSGSGGINEQFF
18 | TRBD1 | TRBJ1-2 | - | TRBV6-2/TRBV6-3 | TGTGCCAGCAGTTGGCTCCCGGGACAGGGGGCGATAAACTATGGCTACACCTTC | CASSWLPGQGAINYGYTF
14 | TRBD1 | TRBJ1-1 | - | TRBV7-9 | TGTGCCAGCAGCATAAGACAGGGCCACACTGAAGCTTTCTTT | CASSIRQGHTEAFF
13 | TRBD1 | TRBJ1-2 | - | TRBV14 | TGTGCCAGCAGCCGGGACAGGGTAGCTGGCTACACCTTC | CASSRDRVAGYTF
20 | - | TRBJ2-6 | - | TRBV4-1 | TGCGCCAGCAGCCAAGATTTTACCAAAAGCTTGCTCTCTGGGGCCAACGTCCTGACTTTC | CASSQDFTKSLLSGANVLTF
15 | - | TRBJ1-1 | - | TRBV11-2 | TGTGCCAGCAGCTTATTCGAGTCTCTGAACACTGAAGCTTTCTTT | CASSLFESLNTEAFF
15 | TRBD1 | TRBJ2-2 | - | TRBV15 | TGTGCCACCAGCCTTCACGACAGGGACACCGGGGAGCTGTTTTTT | CATSLHDRDTGELFF
14 | - | TRBJ1-5 | - | TRBV6-1 | TGTGCCAGCAGTGAGGCCCGTAGCAATCAGCCCCAGCATTTT | CASSEARSNQPQHF
15 | TRBD1 | TRBJ1-3 | - | TRBV11-2 | TGTGCCAGCAGCCTAGGACAGGGCGAAGGAAACACCATATATTTT | CASSLGQGEGNTIYF
14 | TRBD1 | TRBJ2-1 | few | TRBV30 | TGTGCCTGGTCGACAGGGATTGGCCACAATGAGCAGTTCTTC | CAWSTGIGHNEQFF
14 | - | TRBJ1-1 | - | TRBV7-9 | TGTGCCAGCAGCTTAATCCAGGGGAACACTGAAGCTTTCTTT | CASSLIQGNTEAFF
16 | - | TRBJ2-2 | - | TRBV24-1 | TGTGCCACCAGCGCCGTCGGGACACCGAACACCGGGGAGCTGTTTTTT | CATSAVGTPNTGELFF
14 | - | TRBJ1-5 | - | TRBV2 | TGTGCCAGCAGTGCCGGGGTAACCGATCAGCCCCAGCATTTT | CASSAGVTDQPQHF
19 | TRBD1 | TRBJ1-5 | - | TRBV6-1 | TGTGCCAGCAGTGAGCCGACAGGGGGCGCCGACTATAGCAATCAGCCCCAGCATTTT | CASSEPTGGADYSNQPQHF
14 | TRBD1 | TRBJ1-1 | - | TRBV19 | TGTGCCAGTGATGACAGGGGATCGGCCACTGAAGCTTTCTTT | CASDDRGSATEAFF
12 | - | TRBJ1-2 | - | TRBV6-5 | TGTGCCAGCAGCGGATGGGCCGGAGGCTACACCTTC | CASSGWAGGYTF
14 | - | TRBJ1-3 | - | TRBV6-6 | TGTGCCAGCGGGCTGGCGGGTAGTGGAAACACCATATATTTT | CASGLAGSGNTIYF